This T cell receptor beta chain emerged from a study of regulatory T cells in long-lasting Graves disease. General study points: Less diverse TCR repertoires were seen in persistent Graves' patients than in newly diagnosed ones.

Sequencing libraries for TCR beta were prepared with iRepertoire HTBI primers and Arm-PCR of CDR3 regions. TCRdb re-called the multiplex PCR reads with MiXCR, one entry per CDR3 protein. The repertoire consists of 400,000 to 500,000 distinct CDR3 sequences, with approximately 16% occurring once and the leading ten covering over 7%. This clonotype was recorded at least ten times. Its target is not known. This CDR3 has 12 residues. The germline CDR1 and CDR2 sequences are SGDLS and YYNGEE. The V and J ends lost 4 bases and 4 bases respectively, with 5 bases between them. This sample's time point: newly diagnosed GD, antithyroid drugs for less than 3 months. The TCR library was prepared using RNA isolated from PBMCs. These data are also associated with another study on T cells in Graves' hyperthyroidism and ophthalmopathy. From that paper: Most thyroid clonotypes with frequency above 0.001 were detected in blood.

The receptor was derived from a middle-aged woman with Graves disease. The sequencing here drew on peripheral blood mononuclear cells (PBMCs), taken at new diagnosis, from a patient treated with antithyroid drugs. The chain has TRBV9 and TRBJ2-2; no clear D. Here the CDR3 DNA reads TGTGCCAGCAGCAAGGTCACCGGGGAGCTGTTTTTT. Encoded protein: CASSKVTGELFF.